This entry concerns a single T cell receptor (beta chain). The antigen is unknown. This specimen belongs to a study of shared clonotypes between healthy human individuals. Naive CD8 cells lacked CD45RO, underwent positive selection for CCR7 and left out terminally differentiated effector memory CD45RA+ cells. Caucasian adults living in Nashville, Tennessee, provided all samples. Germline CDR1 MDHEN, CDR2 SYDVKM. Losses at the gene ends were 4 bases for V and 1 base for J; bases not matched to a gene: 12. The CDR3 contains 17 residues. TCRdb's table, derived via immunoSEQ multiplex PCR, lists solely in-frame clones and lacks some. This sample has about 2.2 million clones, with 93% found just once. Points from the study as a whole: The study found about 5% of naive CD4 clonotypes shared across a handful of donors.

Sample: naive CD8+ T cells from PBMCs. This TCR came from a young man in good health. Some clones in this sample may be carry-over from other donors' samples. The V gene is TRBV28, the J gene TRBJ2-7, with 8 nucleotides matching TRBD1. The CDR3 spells CASSSRGQGHLSYEQYF. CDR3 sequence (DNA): TGTGCCAGCAGTTCCCGTGGACAGGGACACCTTTCCTACGAGCAGTACTTC.